A selection of T cell receptor beta chains follows, all from one sample in a study of blood T cells in healthy people across ages. TCRdb re-analysed the 5' RACE reads in MiXCR, keeping a single row per CDR3 protein. The sample shows around 900,000 distinct CDR3 sequences, under 35% of them seen only once. Sequencing input: blood. The receptors derive from an elderly woman in good health. The CDR3 runs from the conserved cysteine through the conserved F or W. D genes are given only for firm matches. Not all rows give a size; the values are once, few, many and, for expanded clones, a class.

>TRBV6-2/TRBV6-3|TRBD1|TRBJ1-5|many
TGTGCCAGCAGTTACGATCTTATCGGACAGGGCAGCAATCAGCCCCAGCATTTT
CASSYDLIGQGSNQPQHF
>TRBV12-5|-|TRBJ2-1|many
TGTGCTAGTGGTTTGGTAGGCGCTGACGAGCAGTTCTTC
CASGLVGADEQFF
>TRBV20-1|-|TRBJ1-1|-
TGCAGTGCTAGAGCTGGGTCCCGAGGGACTGAAGCTTTCTTT
CSARAGSRGTEAFF
>TRBV3-1|-|TRBJ1-2|few
TGTGCCAGCAGCCAGGGGGTTGGCCACACCTTC
CASSQGVGHTF
>TRBV10-3|-|TRBJ2-3|many
TGTGCCATCAGTGGGCGGGGGCCTCGCACAGATACGCAGTATTTT
CAISGRGPRTDTQYF
>TRBV6-2/TRBV6-3|TRBD1|TRBJ1-6|-
TGTGCCAGCAGTCGCCGGGACAGGATTAATTCACCCCTCCACTTT
CASSRRDRINSPLHF
>TRBV12-3/TRBV12-4|-|TRBJ2-1|many
TGTGCCAGCAGTCTGGGGGGGAGCAGGGGGCGGAAGGAGCAGTTCTTC
CASSLGGSRGRKEQFF
>TRBV18|-|TRBJ1-4|-
TGTGCCAGCTCACCCGGGACAAAAGTTGAAAAACTGTTTTTT
CASSPGTKVEKLFF
>TRBV18|TRBD2|TRBJ2-7|many
TGTGCCAGCTCACCTGGACTAGATGGCTACGAGCAGTACTTC
CASSPGLDGYEQYF
>TRBV29-1|TRBD1|TRBJ1-2|few
TGCAGCGTAGAGATTGGACAGGGCTCTGGCTACACCTTC
CSVEIGQGSGYTF
>TRBV6-5|-|TRBJ2-7|once
TGTACCAGCAGTCGGTCAGGGGCCACCTACAATGAGCAGTACTTC
CTSSRSGATYNEQYF
>TRBV5-4|TRBD1|TRBJ2-5|many
TGTGCCAGCAGCCGACCGCCGCCACCGGGACAGCAAGAGACCCAGTACTTC
CASSRPPPPGQQETQYF
>TRBV12-3/TRBV12-4|TRBD1|TRBJ1-6|few
TGTGCCAGCGGACAGGGGGCAAGAAATTCACCCCTCCACTTT
CASGQGARNSPLHF
>TRBV7-2|TRBD1|TRBJ1-2|-
TGTGCCAGCAGCCCGACAGGGATCGGCTACACCTTC
CASSPTGIGYTF
>TRBV7-9|TRBD2|TRBJ2-1|many
TGTGCCAGCAGAGGGACTAGCGGGGGGCCTGAGCAGTTCTTC
CASRGTSGGPEQFF
>TRBV5-1|-|TRBJ2-3|few
TGCGCCAGCAGCGAGGGGGTCGGCACAGATACGCAGTATTTT
CASSEGVGTDTQYF
>TRBV7-8|-|TRBJ2-7|-
TGTGCCAGCAGCCGAGGGGAACAATACAATTACAATGAGCAGTACTTC
CASSRGEQYNYNEQYF
>TRBV28|-|TRBJ2-2|-
TGTGTCAGCAGTTTGGCACAGACCGCGAACACCGGGGAGCTGTTTTTT
CVSSLAQTANTGELFF
>TRBV10-3|-|TRBJ2-5|-
TGTGCCATCAGTGAGTCGAGGGGGTACAAGAGACCCCAGTACTTC
CAISESRGYKRPQYF
>TRBV7-9|TRBD1|TRBJ1-4|many
TGTGCCAGCAGCTTACAGGACAGGGGAACTGCAACTAATGAAAAACTGTTTTTT
CASSLQDRGTATNEKLFF
>TRBV6-5|TRBD2|TRBJ2-1|many
TGTGCCAGCAGACAGCGGGGGGGCTATTACAATGAGCAGTTCTTC
CASRQRGGYYNEQFF
>TRBV10-3|-|TRBJ2-7|many
TGTGCCATCAGTGAACCTGTCATGGATACGGGGGAGCAGTACTTC
CAISEPVMDTGEQYF
>TRBV7-2|-|TRBJ2-7|-
TGTGCCAGCAGCTTAGTGGGCGGGTTCAGCTCCTACGAGCAGTACTTC
CASSLVGGFSSYEQYF
>TRBV12-3/TRBV12-4|TRBD2|TRBJ2-2|few
TGTGCCAGCAGTACAGTTGCGGTAGCGGGAGGCCGTGGCACCGGGGAGCTGTTTTTT
CASSTVAVAGGRGTGELFF
>TRBV20-1|TRBD1|TRBJ1-2|-
TGCAGTGCTCCGGCTCGGGACAGCACCTTCAATGGCTACACCTTC
CSAPARDSTFNGYTF
>TRBV7-9|-|TRBJ1-2|many
TGTGCCAGCAGTCCCGGAGGAGGGTATGGCTACACCTTC
CASSPGGGYGYTF
>TRBV25-1|-|TRBJ1-2|few
TGTGCCAGCAGTGGAGACCGGGACGGATATGGCTACACCTTC
CASSGDRDGYGYTF
>TRBV5-1|TRBD2|TRBJ2-4|few
TGCGCCAGCAGCTTGGAGGGACTAATTTCTGAGCAGTACTTC
CASSLEGLISEQYF
>TRBV4-1|-|TRBJ2-3|-
TGCGCCAGCAGCCAAGAAGACAGGAGCCCGCACTTGGGTACGCAGTATTTT
CASSQEDRSPHLGTQYF
>TRBV6-5|-|TRBJ2-2|few
TGTGCCAGCAGCCGGGCCGGGGGAGCGAACACCGGGGAGCTGTTTTTT
CASSRAGGANTGELFF
>TRBV7-2|TRBD1|TRBJ2-1|few
TGTGCCAGCAGCTTAGTGTCCGGACAGGTTTACAATGAGCAGTTCTTC
CASSLVSGQVYNEQFF
>TRBV2|-|TRBJ1-5|few
TGTGCCAGCAGTGATCCTTGGCAGTACAATCAGCCCCAGCATTTT
CASSDPWQYNQPQHF
>TRBV4-3|TRBD2|TRBJ2-1|few
TGCGCCAGCAGCCAAGATTTGCGGGGGGGCCTCAATGAGCAGTTCTTC
CASSQDLRGGLNEQFF
>TRBV27|-|TRBJ2-7|-
TGTGCCAGCAGTAAGGGAGGAGCCTACGAGCAGTACTTC
CASSKGGAYEQYF
>TRBV18|-|TRBJ2-2|-
TGTGCCAGCTCACCACCACAGGGTCGGAGCACCGGGGAGCTGTTTTTT
CASSPPQGRSTGELFF
>TRBV5-6|TRBD2|TRBJ2-3|-
TGTACCAGCAGCTTGACTAGCGGGGGGTTCTCAGATACGCAGTATTTT
CTSSLTSGGFSDTQYF